This TCR beta chain was obtained from a study of blood T cells in healthy people across ages. Sample-barcoded 5' priming and a J-beta primer mix drove a second PCR of roughly 7 to 11 cycles. From the 5' RACE reads, TCRdb called clonotypes with MiXCR, one entry per CDR3 protein. The sample records 1.5 million or so distinct CDR3 sequences, roughly 40% being singletons. This clonotype was seen only a few times. The V end was cut by 6 bases, the J end by 6 bases, with 8 bases between. The length of the CDR3 is 12 residues. This chain joins TRBV12-3 or TRBV12-4 and TRBJ1-4, with D possibly matching TRBD1 (5 bases). The receptor comes from a woman under 30 in good health. The source material was blood. CDR3 loop: CASRGDYEKLFF. The CDR3 DNA sequence: TGTGCCAGCAGAGGGGATTATGAAAAACTGTTTTTT.